The present T cell receptor beta chain was sequenced within a study of T cell repertoires in cytomegalovirus infection. Study context: Based on public TCR beta signatures, there were indications of CMV infection and of a matching HLA type. Overall study findings and caveats: The response measured ex vivo was dominated by TCR beta clonotypes (HLA-C-restricted and CMV-specific). Using cumulative public TCR beta family frequency, the authors identified those who carried CMV together with the relevant HLA.

Via MiXCR, TCRdb re-called the reads, giving one row per CDR3 protein. The repertoire holds 200,000 to 300,000 distinct CDR3 sequences, with 9.1% as singletons. This CDR3 spans 13 amino acids. V was cut by 8 bases and J by 0 bases, with 8 bases left in between. Germline CDR1 LGHNT, CDR2 FRNRAP. Many counts were recorded for this clonotype. Its specificity is unknown. The chain has TRBV12-5 and TRBJ1-5; D uncertain. The receptor was derived from a human donor in good health (CMV status not recorded). Some clones in this sample may be carry-over from other donors' samples. Sequencing used PBMCs. CDR3 sequence reads: CASTMNSNQPQHF. The DNA of the CDR3 is TGTGCTAGTACAATGAATAGCAATCAGCCCCAGCATTTT.